This TCR beta chain is from a study of T-cell reconstitution after alpha-beta-depleted transplantation in children. The CDR3 is made up of 19 amino acids. Germline assignment: CDR1 MGHRA and CDR2 YSYEKL. With V trimmed by 0 bases and J by 10 bases, 16 bases remained unmatched. Preparation of the TCRbeta library involved a method that used unique molecular identifiers. TCRdb re-derived calls from the PCR reads in MiXCR, one entry per CDR3 protein. The data hold 600,000 to 700,000 distinct CDR3 sequences, with around a sixth observed a single time. Sequenced material: PBMCs from the stem cell graft donor, taken from the stem cell graft. The gene calls are TRBV4-1 and TRBJ1-6; 9 bases align to TRBD1. The TCR originated in a human donor who donated a stem cell graft to a child with acute myeloid leukemia. The CDR3 loop is CASSQEAIAVGQGRSPLHF. CDR3 coding DNA: TGCGCCAGCAGCCAAGAAGCGATTGCGGTCGGACAGGGGCGGTCACCCCTCCACTTT.